This is a list of T cell receptor beta chains from one sample in a study of vaccination effects on CD4 cells after COVID-19. Their antigen targets remain unknown. The method was immunoSEQ multiplex PCR; TCRdb's version includes in-frame clones alone and lacks a portion of them. Of about 64,000 clones in the sample, about two thirds were seen once. This specimen was CD4+ T cells from PBMCs cultured without peptide, taken before COVID-19 vaccination. Every receptor here comes from a human donor who had a prior SARS-CoV-2 infection. The CDR3 runs from the conserved cysteine through the conserved F or W. Each record gives: V gene, D gene, CDR3 length, J gene, clone size, CDR3 DNA, CDR3 protein. D genes are given only for firm matches. The size of a clone is reported for some rows only, either as once, few or many, or as a class for expanded clones.

TRBV18	TRBD1	15	TRBJ2-5	NA	TGTGCCAGCTCACCACAGACAGGGCACCAAGAGACCCAGTACTTC	CASSPQTGHQETQYF
TRBV4-2	TRBD1	17	TRBJ2-6	few	TGTGCCAGCAGCCAACGGGACAGTGGGACTGGGGCCAACGTCCTGACTTTC	CASSQRDSGTGANVLTF
TRBV5-6	NA	15	TRBJ1-6	NA	TGTGCCAGCAGCACTGGACAGTATTTAAATTCACCCCTCCACTTT	CASSTGQYLNSPLHF
TRBV4-1	TRBD1	14	TRBJ2-5	few	TGCGCCAGCAGCCAAGCACAGGGGCGGGAGACCCAGTACTTC	CASSQAQGRETQYF
TRBV7-3	TRBD1	15	TRBJ2-5	NA	TGTGCCAGCAGCCGGGGACAGGGGTACCAAGAGACCCAGTACTTC	CASSRGQGYQETQYF
TRBV5-1	NA	16	TRBJ2-3	NA	TGCGCCAGCAGCCCGACCCCGGGGTCCCTCACAGATACGCAGTATTTT	CASSPTPGSLTDTQYF
TRBV7-9	NA	15	TRBJ1-2	NA	TGTGCCAGCAGCTTAGACCTGGACAGCAAATATGGCTACACCTTC	CASSLDLDSKYGYTF
TRBV11-3	NA	15	TRBJ2-1	once	TGTGCCAGCAGCCCCCTCGCTGGGAAACTCAATGAGCAGTTCTTC	CASSPLAGKLNEQFF
TRBV18	NA	15	TRBJ2-3	NA	TGTGCCAGCTCACCAGTGACAACCTACACAGATACGCAGTATTTT	CASSPVTTYTDTQYF
TRBV15	NA	15	TRBJ1-5	NA	TGTGCCACCAGCGCGTCCGGGAGTCAGGGCCTGACCCAGCATTTT	CATSASGSQGLTQHF
TRBV7-2	NA	15	TRBJ1-6	NA	TGTGCCAGCAGCTTAGGGCAGGGGTTCAATTCACCCCTCCACTTT	CASSLGQGFNSPLHF
TRBV2	NA	13	TRBJ2-7	NA	TGTGCCAGCAGTGCTCAGGGGACCTACGAGCAGTACTTC	CASSAQGTYEQYF
TRBV5-1	NA	16	TRBJ1-1	NA	TGCGCCAGCAGCTTGGCCCACGGGGTAGCCCAAAATGAAGCTTTCTTT	CASSLAHGVAQNEAFF
TRBV5-1	NA	16	TRBJ1-3	NA	TGCGCCAGCAGCTTGTCAGGGATAAGCTCTGGAAACACCATATATTTT	CASSLSGISSGNTIYF
TRBV27	TRBD2	18	TRBJ2-7	NA	TGTGCCAGCAGTTCACTCGGAACTAGCGGGGGGGCCCACTACGAGCAGTACTTC	CASSSLGTSGGAHYEQYF
TRBV7-9	NA	14	TRBJ2-5	NA	TGTGCCAGCAGCTTAATGGGGGACCAAGAGACCCAGTACTTC	CASSLMGDQETQYF
TRBV6-2/TRBV6-3	NA	12	TRBJ1-3	few	TGTGCCAGCAGTCCCATCGGAAACACCATATATTTT	CASSPIGNTIYF
TRBV3-1/TRBV3-2	TRBD2	15	TRBJ2-7	NA	TGTGCCAGCAGCTGGGGACTAGCGGTCTCCTACGAGCAGTACTTC	CASSWGLAVSYEQYF
TRBV5-1	TRBD2	16	TRBJ2-7	NA	TGCGCCAGCAGCTTGGGGGCTAGCGGGAGGGCTTACGAGCAGTACTTC	CASSLGASGRAYEQYF
TRBV7-2	TRBD2	11	TRBJ2-1	NA	TGTGCCAGCAAATTAGCGGGTGAGCAGTTCTTC	CASKLAGEQFF
TRBV13	TRBD1	17	TRBJ2-2	NA	TGTGCCAGCAGCCCCCTGGGACAGGTCACCAACACCGGGGAGCTGTTTTTT	CASSPLGQVTNTGELFF
TRBV7-2	NA	13	TRBJ1-2	NA	TGTGCCAGCAGCTTAGGTGGTCAGGGTGGCTACACCTTC	CASSLGGQGGYTF
TRBV28	NA	11	TRBJ1-1	NA	TGTGCCAGCAGGGAACAGGGTACAGCTTTCTTT	CASREQGTAFF
TRBV2	TRBD2	13	TRBJ2-1	few	TGTGCCAACAAGCGGGGGTTATACAATGAGCAGTTCTTC	CANKRGLYNEQFF
TRBV5-5	NA	13	TRBJ1-2	few	TGTGCCAGCAGCACAACCAACGTCTATGGCTACACCTTC	CASSTTNVYGYTF
TRBV28	NA	15	TRBJ1-2	NA	TGTGCCAGCAGTCTCGGGGTCGGAGCTCGGTCGGGCTACACCTTC	CASSLGVGARSGYTF
TRBV28	TRBD1	13	TRBJ1-2	NA	TGTGCCAGCAGTTTGGACAGGCAATACGGCTACACCTTC	CASSLDRQYGYTF
TRBV18	NA	14	TRBJ1-2	NA	TGTGCCAGCTCACAAACAGGGACGAGCTATGGCTACACCTTC	CASSQTGTSYGYTF
TRBV27	TRBD1	14	TRBJ1-1	NA	TGTGCCAGTCGAGGACGACAGGGTATTAGGGATGCTTTCTTT	CASRGRQGIRDAFF
TRBV7-6	NA	16	TRBJ1-3	NA	TGTGCCAGCAGCCCAGCGATTCCGTCCTCTGGAAACACCATATATTTT	CASSPAIPSSGNTIYF
TRBV7-5	NA	15	TRBJ1-6	few	TGTGCCAGAAGCTTGGCTGGACCATTGGGTTCACCCCTCCACTTT	CARSLAGPLGSPLHF
TRBV5-6	TRBD2	14	TRBJ2-5	few	TGTGCCAGCAGCAAAGCGGGGGGGAGTGAGACCCAGTACTTC	CASSKAGGSETQYF
TRBV6-2/TRBV6-3	NA	15	TRBJ1-2	once	TGTGCCAGCACCCCCGCATGGGGGGCGCAGAATGGCTACACCTTC	CASTPAWGAQNGYTF
TRBV20-1	NA	13	TRBJ1-5	NA	TGCAGTGCTAGTGGGGGGTTGGATCAGCCCCAGCATTTT	CSASGGLDQPQHF
TRBV18	TRBD2	16	TRBJ2-7	NA	TGTGCCAGCTCACCAAGGGTAGGAGCGGGAGTGGGAGAGCAGTACTTC	CASSPRVGAGVGEQYF
TRBV5-1	TRBD1	18	TRBJ2-3	NA	TGCGCCAGCAGCAACCGGGACAGGGGGACGTATAGCACAGATACGCAGTATTTT	CASSNRDRGTYSTDTQYF
TRBV12-5	NA	14	TRBJ2-3	few	TGTGCTAGTGGTTTGCGGGTGGTCACAGATACGCAGTATTTT	CASGLRVVTDTQYF
TRBV28	NA	14	TRBJ1-6	once	TGTGCCAGCAGTTTGGACGGAACTAATTCACCCCTCCACTTT	CASSLDGTNSPLHF
TRBV6-5	NA	13	TRBJ1-1	NA	TGTGCCAGCAGCCCCAACGGGAACACTGAAGCTTTCTTT	CASSPNGNTEAFF
TRBV27	NA	13	TRBJ1-6	NA	TGTGCCAGCAAGGGCCAGGGATCTTCACCCCTCCACTTT	CASKGQGSSPLHF
TRBV6-5	TRBD1	14	TRBJ2-5	once	TGTGCCAGTTCGGACAGGGGGCTTCGAGAGACCCAGTACTTC	CASSDRGLRETQYF
TRBV7-9	TRBD1	15	TRBJ2-2	once	TGTGCCAGCAGCTTAGAAGGGGGCGAACACCGGGGAGCTGTTTTT	CASSLEGGEHRGAVF
TRBV19	NA	17	TRBJ1-6	NA	TGTGCCAGTAGTACCCCCCCAGGGGCGGGGATAAATTCACCCCTCCACTTT	CASSTPPGAGINSPLHF
TRBV4-1	TRBD1	15	TRBJ1-2	few	TGCGCCAGCAGCCAAGTATACAGGGGTAACTATGGCTACACCTTC	CASSQVYRGNYGYTF
TRBV18	TRBD1	13	TRBJ1-5	NA	TGTGCCAGCTCACCGGACAGGGACCAGCCCCAGCATTTT	CASSPDRDQPQHF
TRBV7-2	NA	18	TRBJ1-3	few	TGTGCCAGCAGCTTATCTTATGGGGGACATAGCTCTGGAAACACCATATATTTT	CASSLSYGGHSSGNTIYF
TRBV5-1	NA	16	TRBJ1-2	NA	TGCGCCAGCAGCTTGGGAGTGTTTTTGGAGGACTATGGCTACACCTTC	CASSLGVFLEDYGYTF
TRBV5-4	NA	13	TRBJ1-2	NA	TGTGCCAGCAGCTTGGAAGGGAACTATGGCTACACCTTC	CASSLEGNYGYTF
TRBV7-3	TRBD2	16	TRBJ2-7	few	TGTGCCAGCAGCTTGGCTAGCGGATCCAACTCCTACGAGCAGTACTTC	CASSLASGSNSYEQYF
TRBV5-4	NA	15	TRBJ1-2	NA	TGTGCCAGCAGCTTGGGGGTGAGGGCTAACTATGGCTACACCTTC	CASSLGVRANYGYTF
TRBV19	TRBD1	14	TRBJ1-1	NA	TGTGCCAGCAAACGGGACAGGAGAAACACTGAAGCTTTCTTT	CASKRDRRNTEAFF
TRBV25-1	TRBD2	17	TRBJ2-2	few	TGTGCCAGCAGTGCCACTAGCGGGGGGACGAACACCGGGGAGCTGTTTTTT	CASSATSGGTNTGELFF
TRBV12-3/TRBV12-4	NA	12	TRBJ1-4	few	TGTGCCAGCAGCCGGAGGAGGGAAAAACTGTTTTTT	CASSRRREKLFF